These 11 T cell receptor beta chains came from one sample sequenced in a study of OX40 agonist ivuxolimab in advanced cancers. Sequencing was performed with immunoSEQ multiplex PCR; in TCRdb, only in-frame clones are kept and a portion is missing. The data contain 100,000 to 110,000 clones, 89% of them singletons. This material consisted of CD4+ or CD8+ T cells sorted from blood, taken in a trial of the OX40 agonist ivuxolimab. The receptor set was obtained from an adult with an advanced solid tumor such as melanoma, head and neck, liver or kidney cancer.

The V gene is TRBV6-1, the J gene TRBJ1-6; D possibly corresponds to TRBD1 (5 bases). CDR1 MNHNS and CDR2 SASEGT come from the germline V gene. The CDR3 covers 15 residues. The V and J ends lost 2 bases and 9 bases respectively, with 14 bases between them. CDR3 sequence reads: CASSESGGIVSPLHF. The CDR3 DNA sequence: TGTGCCAGCAGTGAATCGGGGGGGATAGTTTCACCCCTCCACTTT.

This sequence joins TRBV7-9 and TRBJ2-5; D is perhaps TRBD1 or TRBD2 (5 bases each). Germline CDR1 is SEHNR and CDR2 is FQNEAQ (reference sequence). The CDR3 spans 14 residues. V lost 5 bases to trimming and J lost 2 bases, with 12 bases between them. The CDR3: CASSKGTVQETQYF. The CDR3 DNA sequence: TGTGCCAGCAGCAAAGGGACGGTACAAGAGACCCAGTACTTC.

The gene calls are TRBV7-8 and TRBJ2-7; D might be TRBD2 (6 bases). Germline V gives CDR1 SGHVS, CDR2 FQNEAQ. CDR3 size: 18 residues. V was clipped by 3 bases and J by 4 bases, with 25 bases between them. The CDR3 DNA follows: TGTGCCAGCAGCTTGGTTAGCGGAGGGTCGTTTACGAGTTACGAGCAGTACTTC. This gives the protein CASSLVSGGSFTSYEQYF.

The chain couples TRBV5-1 to TRBJ2-1; 8 bases are a match to TRBD2. Losses at the gene ends were 1 base for V and 2 bases for J; bases not matched to a gene: 8. Germline V gene data show CDR1 as SGHRS and CDR2 as YFSETQ. The CDR3 runs to 17 residues. The CDR3 loop reads CASSLQPPGLAYNEQFF. The CDR3 DNA reads as TGCGCCAGCAGCTTGCAACCTCCGGGACTAGCCTACAATGAGCAGTTCTTC.

V is TRBV4-2 and J is TRBJ1-2; no clear D. V lost 2 bases and J lost 4, with 8 bases in between. This CDR3 is built from 13 residues. The germline V gene has CDR1 LGHNA and CDR2 YNFKEQ. Written as DNA, the CDR3 is TGTGCCAGCAGCCAAACAACACGCTATGGCTACACCTTC. Translated: CASSQTTRYGYTF.

The rearrangement links TRBV5-1 to TRBJ2-1; D is possibly TRBD1 or TRBD2 (5 bases each). The CDR3 has 15 residues. The germline CDR1 and CDR2 sequences are SGHRS and YFSETQ. The V gene lost 4 bases and the J gene lost 9 bases, with 20 bases spanning the gap. Here the CDR3 reads CASSDGGQGNGEQFF. Written as DNA, the CDR3 is TGCGCCAGCAGCGACGGAGGTCAGGGAAACGGTGAGCAGTTCTTC.

The chain couples TRBV7-3 to TRBJ2-3, with TRBD2 as a possible D gene (6 bases). The CDR3 is 15 amino acids. With 6 bases removed from V and 3 bases from J, the gap between germline ends came to 16 bases. Looked up from germline, CDR1 is SGHTA and CDR2 is FQGTGA. CDR3 nucleotides: TGTGCCAGCAGTCGTATGGGAGGCCCTACAGATACGCAGTATTTT. Residues: CASSRMGGPTDTQYF.

V usage is TRBV5-5 and J usage is TRBJ1-2; no definite D call. The CDR3 spans 14 residues. Germline CDR1 is SGHKS and CDR2 is YYEKEE (reference sequence). V was shortened by 3 bases and J by 3 bases, with 12 bases between the two germline ends. The DNA of the CDR3 is TGTGCCAGCAGCTGGGATTGGGGAGACTATGGCTACACCTTC. Its translation: CASSWDWGDYGYTF.

This chain joins TRBV7-8 and TRBJ1-6, with D possibly being TRBD1 (5 bases). V gave up 4 bases and J gave up 9 bases, with 13 bases separating them. CDR1 and CDR2 (germline): SGHVS, FQNEAQ. The CDR3 runs 14 residues. CDR3 in amino acids: CASSSRAQGSPLHF. CDR3 nucleotide sequence: TGTGCCAGCAGCTCCAGAGCTCAGGGTTCACCCCTCCACTTT.

The rearrangement links TRBV28 to TRBJ2-2; 11 nucleotides agree with TRBD2. Germline CDR1 reads MDHEN; CDR2 reads SYDVKM. The CDR3 loop spans 15 amino acids. The junction had 6 bases not matched to a gene; V was cut back by 8 bases and J by 4 bases. The CDR3 nucleotides are TGTGCCAGCCGGGATCTAGCGGGAGGCACCGGGGAGCTGTTTTTT. Its protein product is CASRDLAGGTGELFF.

The chain employs TRBV2 and TRBJ1-1, with TRBD1 as a possible D gene (5 bases). CDR3 length: 15 amino acids. Germline lookup yields CDR1 SNHLY and CDR2 FYNNEI. Trimming shortened V by 1 base and J by 4 bases, and 13 bases separated the two germline ends. The CDR3 reads CASSEGQGAGTEAFF. CDR3 nucleotides: TGTGCCAGCAGTGAAGGTCAAGGGGCAGGCACTGAAGCTTTCTTT.